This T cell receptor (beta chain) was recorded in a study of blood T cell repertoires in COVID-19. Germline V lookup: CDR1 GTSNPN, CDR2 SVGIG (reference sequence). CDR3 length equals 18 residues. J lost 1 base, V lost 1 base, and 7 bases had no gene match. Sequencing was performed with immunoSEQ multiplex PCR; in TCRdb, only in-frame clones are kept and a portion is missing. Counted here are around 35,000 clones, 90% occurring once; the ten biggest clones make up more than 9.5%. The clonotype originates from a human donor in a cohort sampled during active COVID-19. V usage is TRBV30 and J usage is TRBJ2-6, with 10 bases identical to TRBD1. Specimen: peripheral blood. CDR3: CAWSAPGQGTSGANVLTF. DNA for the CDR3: TGTGCCTGGAGTGCCCCGGGACAGGGGACGTCTGGGGCCAACGTCCTGACTTTC.